Presented here are 26 T cell receptor beta chains from one specimen sequenced in a study of blood T cell repertoires in COVID-19. Data came from immunoSEQ multiplex PCR; TCRdb stores just in-frame clones and leaves some out. This sample has some 150,000 clones, with roughly 90% found just once. The sample was peripheral blood. The receptor set was obtained from a man aged 55 to 70 with acute or convalescent COVID-19.

The chain employs TRBV11-2 and TRBJ1-2, with D unclear. CDR1 is SGHAT, CDR2 FQNNGV, per germline. Between the trimmed V and J ends, which lost 5 bases and 3 bases, there was a span of 22 bases. This CDR3 comprises 17 residues. The CDR3 DNA follows: TGTGCCAGCAGCCCACAGTTTCCTGGCTCCATGTACTATGGCTACACCTTC. Amino acids: CASSPQFPGSMYYGYTF.

The chain combines TRBV19 with TRBJ1-2; D is perhaps TRBD1 (5 bases). The CDR3 has 11 residues. The V and J ends lost 7 bases and 6 bases respectively, with 9 bases between them. Germline V gives CDR1 LNHDA, CDR2 SQIVND (reference sequence). CDR3 protein: CASTRGNGYTF. DNA for the CDR3: TGTGCCAGTACTCGGGGGAATGGCTACACCTTC.

The chain uses TRBV9 and TRBJ2-7; D may be TRBD1 (6 bases). Germline CDR1 reads SGDLS; CDR2 reads YYNGEE. V lost 3 bases and J 6 bases, leaving 16 bases between the germline ends. The CDR3 length is 14 residues. The CDR3: CASSGGLPISEQYF. As DNA, the CDR3 is TGTGCCAGCAGCGGGGGGCTCCCTATCTCCGAGCAGTACTTC.

The rearrangement joins TRBV3-1 (or the pseudogene TRBV3-2) to TRBJ2-1, with D perhaps matching TRBD2 (7 bases). The germline gives CDR1 LGHDT, CDR2 YNNKEL (reference sequence). V lost 2 bases and J lost 8, with 19 bases in between. The CDR3 is 16 residues long. CDR3 coding DNA: TGTGCCAGCAGCCAACGAGGAGGGGGAGGGTTCGATGAGCAGTTCTTC. This translates into CASSQRGGGGFDEQFF.

The rearrangement uses TRBV5-1 and TRBJ2-7, with D perhaps matching TRBD1 (6 bases). The germline CDR1 and CDR2 sequences are SGHRS and YFSETQ. This CDR3 has 12 amino acids. Trimming cost V 3 bases and J 6 bases, with 10 bases left between them. The CDR3 DNA sequence: TGCGCCAGCAGCTGGGGGCCCGGCGAGCAGTACTTC. Amino acid sequence: CASSWGPGEQYF.

This rearrangement joins TRBV18 to TRBJ2-3; TRBD2 matches 8 bases. From germline, CDR1 is KGHSH and CDR2 LQKENI. The CDR3 length is 17 residues. V dropped 2 bases and J dropped 5; count of bases not matched to a gene: 12. CDR3 in amino acids: CASSPSLSAGAGDTQYF. In DNA, the CDR3 is TGTGCCAGCTCACCAAGCCTGTCAGCGGGGGCCGGAGATACGCAGTATTTT.

The chain uses TRBV28 and TRBJ1-4; a weak D match, TRBD1 (5 bases). V gave up 3 bases and J gave up 6 bases, with 8 bases separating them. Germline V gene lookup returns CDR1 MDHEN and CDR2 SYDVKM. This CDR3 has 13 amino acids. The CDR3 region is CASSFLGDEKLFF. In DNA form, the CDR3 reads TGTGCCAGCAGTTTTTTAGGGGATGAAAAACTGTTTTTT.

This clone was observed once. V is TRBV5-1 and J is TRBJ2-1, with TRBD2 identical over 14 bases. J was trimmed by 4 bases and V by 3 bases; bases with no gene match: 3. The CDR3 extends over 16 amino acids. CDR1 and CDR2 (germline): SGHRS, YFSETQ. The CDR3 nucleotides are TGCGCCAGCAGCTCCGGACTAGCGGGGGGATACAATGAGCAGTTCTTC. It yields the protein CASSSGLAGGYNEQFF.

This chain links TRBV20-1 with TRBJ2-7; D call uncertain. Germline loops: CDR1 DFQATT, CDR2 SNEGSKA (reference sequence). V lost 3 bases and J 4 bases, leaving 4 bases between the germline ends. This CDR3 region has 10 residues. CDR3 loop: CSASSYEQYF. DNA for the CDR3: TGCAGTGCTAGTTCATACGAGCAGTACTTC.

The rearrangement joins TRBV10-1 to TRBJ2-1; 10 bases map to TRBD1. CDR1 WNHNN and CDR2 SYGVQD come from the germline V gene (reference sequence). V gave up 3 bases and J gave up 0 bases; unmatched junction bases: 11. This CDR3 is 19 amino acids long. The CDR3: CASSDTGTGELASYNEQFF. The CDR3 DNA reads as TGCGCCAGCAGTGATACCGGGACAGGGGAATTGGCCTCCTACAATGAGCAGTTCTTC.

The V call is TRBV10-3, the J call TRBJ1-1; D is uncertain. Trimming took off 0 bases at V and 6 bases at J, with 8 bases between the two ends. Per germline, CDR1 ENHRY and CDR2 SYGVKD. This CDR3 has 13 amino acids. For the CDR3, the DNA is TGTGCCATCAGTGAGTCTGAGAGGGCTGAAGCTTTCTTT. Translating it yields CAISESERAEAFF.

The chain joins TRBV6-6 to TRBJ2-2; the D gene is possibly TRBD1 (5 bases). Germline V gives CDR1 MNHNY, CDR2 SVGAGI (reference sequence). The CDR3 has 16 amino acids. Trimming removed 7 bases from V and 1 base from J, with 16 bases in between. CDR3 residues: CASTQGFTGNTGELFF. CDR3 in DNA: TGTGCCAGCACCCAAGGGTTTACAGGGAACACCGGGGAGCTGTTTTTT.

The chain has TRBV29-1 and TRBJ2-7; a possible D gene is TRBD1 (5 bases). The V gene's germline CDR1 is SQVTM and CDR2 ANQGSEA. CDR3 length equals 14 residues. Trimming took off 2 bases at V and 2 bases at J, with 13 bases between the two ends. The CDR3 protein is CSVESPTGTYEQYF. The CDR3 DNA reads TGCAGCGTTGAATCACCAACAGGAACCTACGAGCAGTACTTC.

The DNA for the CDR3 is TGTGCCAGCAGGGAGACTAGCGGGGGGGCAAGTGAGCAGTTCTTC. It encodes CASRETSGGASEQFF. V usage is TRBV27 and J usage is TRBJ2-1, with TRBD2 matching 14 bases. The CDR3 length is 15 residues. The germline V gene encodes CDR1 MNHEY and CDR2 SMNVEV (reference sequence). V shed 6 bases and J 9 bases; nucleotides not matched to a gene: 7.

This chain uses TRBV12-3 or TRBV12-4 with TRBJ1-2; the D gene is possibly TRBD1 (5 bases). V was clipped by 3 bases and J by 8 bases, with 13 bases between them. CDR3 size: 13 residues. CDR3 loop: CASSFVTERGYTF. CDR3 bases: TGTGCCAGCAGTTTCGTGACAGAGCGAGGCTACACCTTC.

This clone was recorded only once. V usage is TRBV12-3 or TRBV12-4 and J usage is TRBJ2-5, with 10 nucleotides matching TRBD1. The CDR3 has 13 residues. With V trimmed by 7 bases and J by 7 bases, 6 bases remained unmatched. The CDR3 DNA reads TGTGCCAGCAAAAAGACAGGGGGCGGGACCCAGTACTTC. Its protein is CASKKTGGGTQYF.

The genes are TRBV9 and TRBJ2-1; 7 bases line up with TRBD1. J gave up 7 bases and V 1 base, and 5 bases lay outside the gene matches. This CDR3 comprises 14 residues. CDR1 and CDR2 from the germline V gene are SGDLS and YYNGEE. The CDR3 region has the DNA TGTGCCAGCAGCGTAACTGAGGGGGCGAATGAGCAGTTCTTC. Translating it yields CASSVTEGANEQFF.

The chain employs TRBV11-2 and TRBJ2-4; 9 bases align to TRBD2. Germline CDR1 SGHAT, CDR2 FQNNGV. With 5 bases clipped from V and 8 bases from J, the junction kept 7 bases outside the gene matches. CDR3 length equals 14 residues. CDR3 region: CASSQASGEHIQYF. CDR3 DNA: TGTGCCAGCAGCCAAGCTAGCGGGGAACACATTCAGTACTTC.

This chain uses TRBV7-9 with TRBJ2-4, with a weak D call TRBD2 (7 bases). This CDR3 comprises 17 residues. V was pared by 0 bases and J by 0 bases, with 12 bases between. Germline CDR1 and CDR2: SEHNR and FQNEAQ (reference sequence). CDR3 bases: TGTGCCAGCAGCTTAGCTCGGGGGGCCTTAGCCAAAAACATTCAGTACTTC. Amino acids: CASSLARGALAKNIQYF.

V is TRBV9 and J is TRBJ1-1, with 11 nucleotides matching TRBD1. Germline CDR1 is SGDLS and CDR2 is YYNGEE. After removal of 2 bases from V and 6 bases from J, the junction contained 6 bases not matched to a gene. CDR3 length: 15 amino acids. CDR3 residues: CASSVRTGGLPEAFF. CDR3 coding DNA: TGTGCCAGCAGCGTTCGGACAGGGGGCCTTCCTGAAGCTTTCTTT.

V usage is TRBV2 and J usage is TRBJ2-3; 9 nucleotides agree with TRBD2. Trimming cost V 5 bases and J 8 bases; bases outside gene matches: 17. Germline V gene lookup returns CDR1 SNHLY and CDR2 FYNNEI. This CDR3 has 17 amino acids. The chain's CDR3 is CASSQPTTSGLRVTQYF. The CDR3 nucleotides read TGTGCCAGCAGTCAACCGACGACTAGCGGCCTTAGGGTTACGCAGTATTTT.

The genes are TRBV3-1 (or the pseudogene TRBV3-2) and TRBJ1-3; no reliable D call. The V gene lost 4 bases and the J gene lost 0 bases, with 13 bases spanning the gap. There are 16 residues in the CDR3. Germline CDR1 and CDR2: LGHDT and YNNKEL (reference sequence). CDR3 sequence: CASSPREVRSGNTIYF. The CDR3 DNA sequence: TGTGCCAGCAGCCCCCGGGAGGTCCGCTCTGGAAACACCATATATTTT.

V and J are TRBV11-1 and TRBJ2-7; 8 nucleotides line up with TRBD1. V was clipped by 5 bases and J by 2 bases; unmatched bases: 8. In germline, CDR1 is SGHAT, CDR2 FQDESV (reference sequence). This CDR3 has 15 amino acids. The CDR3 loop is CASSQGQAPTYEQYF. CDR3 DNA: TGTGCCAGCAGCCAGGGACAGGCTCCGACCTACGAGCAGTACTTC.

This clone occurred once. The CDR3 DNA is TGTGCCAGCAGCCGGATGGGGACAGGGAATTCACCCCTCCACTTT. It yields the protein CASSRMGTGNSPLHF. The chain carries TRBV27 and TRBJ1-6, with 9 bases that match TRBD1. The CDR3 runs to 15 residues. V dropped 6 bases and J dropped 7; count of bases not matched to a gene: 7. Germline lookup yields CDR1 MNHEY and CDR2 SMNVEV (reference sequence).

The sample holds one count of this clone. The chain carries TRBV7-2 and TRBJ2-2, with TRBD1 matching over 9 bases. The CDR3 has 15 residues. CDR1 is SGHTA and CDR2 is FQGNSA in the germline V gene. Losses at the gene ends were 2 bases for V and 5 bases for J; bases not matched to a gene: 3. The CDR3 DNA reads TGTGCCAGCAGCTTATGGGACAGGGTAACCGGGGAGCTGTTTTTT. It specifies CASSLWDRVTGELFF.

The chain has TRBV3-1 (or the pseudogene TRBV3-2) and TRBJ2-2; 8 nucleotides match TRBD2. Germline CDR1 is LGHDT and CDR2 is YNNKEL (reference sequence). This CDR3 has 17 residues. V lost 4 bases to trimming and J lost 4 bases; unmatched junction nucleotides: 11. For the CDR3, the DNA is TGTGCCAGCAGCCCATCCGGGACTAGGCGGGTCACCGGGGAGCTGTTTTTT. Its protein product is CASSPSGTRRVTGELFF.